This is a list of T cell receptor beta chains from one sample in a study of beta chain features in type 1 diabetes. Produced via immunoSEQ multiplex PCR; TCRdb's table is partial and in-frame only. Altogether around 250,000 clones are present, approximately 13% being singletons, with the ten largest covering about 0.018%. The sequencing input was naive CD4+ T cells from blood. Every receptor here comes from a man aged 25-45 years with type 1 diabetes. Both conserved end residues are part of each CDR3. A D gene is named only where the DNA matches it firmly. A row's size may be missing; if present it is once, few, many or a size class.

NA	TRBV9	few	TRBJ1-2	CASSVEAGDYGYTF	TGTGCCAGCAGCGTAGAGGCAGGGGACTATGGCTACACCTTC
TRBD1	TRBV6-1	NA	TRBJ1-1	CASQTSGTANTEAFF	TGTGCCAGTCAAACCTCCGGGACAGCGAACACTGAAGCTTTCTTT
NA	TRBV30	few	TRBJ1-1	CAWRTVGGPEAFF	TGTGCCTGGAGAACCGTGGGGGGGCCGGAAGCTTTCTTT
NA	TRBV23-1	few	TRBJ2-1	CASSQAIGSGSYNEQFF	TGCGCCAGCAGTCAGGCGATAGGGAGTGGCTCCTACAATGAGCAGTTCTTC
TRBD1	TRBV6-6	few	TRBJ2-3	CASSAGTGGSADTQYF	TGTGCCAGCAGTGCCGGGACAGGGGGCAGCGCAGATACGCAGTATTTT
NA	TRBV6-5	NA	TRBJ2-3	CASSLGRSADTQYF	TGTGCCAGCAGTTTGGGCAGGTCGGCGGATACGCAGTATTTT
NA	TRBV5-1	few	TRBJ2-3	CASSLGQGTQYF	TGCGCCAGCAGCTTGGGGCAGGGAACGCAGTATTTT
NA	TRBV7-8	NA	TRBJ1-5	CASSSYSHPRNQPQHF	TGTGCCAGCAGCTCCTACTCCCACCCCCGCAATCAGCCCCAGCATTTT
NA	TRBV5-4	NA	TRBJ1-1	CASSLVGDTEAFF	TGTGCCAGCAGCTTGGTCGGGGACACTGAAGCTTTCTTT
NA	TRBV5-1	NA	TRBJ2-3	CASSLETAKQYF	TGCGCCAGCAGCTTGGAAACAGCAAAACAGTATTTT
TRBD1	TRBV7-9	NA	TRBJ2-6	CASSPGQGRGGANVLTF	TGTGCCAGCAGCCCCGGACAGGGTAGAGGTGGGGCCAACGTCCTGACTTTC
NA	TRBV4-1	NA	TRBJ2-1	CASSQEPDSNEQFF	TGCGCCAGCAGCCAAGAGCCCGACAGCAATGAGCAGTTCTTC
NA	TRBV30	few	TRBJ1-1	CAASLQGGTEAFF	TGTGCCGCCTCACTACAGGGAGGGACTGAAGCTTTCTTT
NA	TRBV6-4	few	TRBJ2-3	CASSVLGGLVDTQYF	TGTGCCAGCAGTGTTTTAGGCGGTCTCGTGGATACGCAGTATTTT
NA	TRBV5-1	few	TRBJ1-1	CASSSGDTEAFF	TGCGCCAGCAGCTCGGGGGACACTGAAGCTTTCTTT
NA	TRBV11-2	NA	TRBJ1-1	CASSSGGSEAFF	TGTGCCAGCAGCTCGGGGGGCTCTGAAGCTTTCTTT
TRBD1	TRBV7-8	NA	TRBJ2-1	CASNNRQGNEQFF	TGTGCCAGCAACAACAGACAGGGCAATGAGCAGTTCTTC
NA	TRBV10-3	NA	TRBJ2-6	CAIRDSSGANVLTF	TGTGCCATCAGGGACAGCTCTGGGGCCAACGTCCTGACTTTC
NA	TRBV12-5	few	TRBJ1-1	CASGAQMNTEAFF	TGTGCTAGTGGTGCCCAGATGAACACTGAAGCTTTCTTT
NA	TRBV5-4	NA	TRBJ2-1	CASSTGPGDYNEQFF	TGTGCCAGCAGCACAGGACCCGGAGATTACAATGAGCAGTTCTTC
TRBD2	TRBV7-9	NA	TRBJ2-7	CASSLVGSLARNEQYF	TGTGCCAGCAGCTTAGTCGGGTCACTAGCGAGAAACGAGCAGTACTTC
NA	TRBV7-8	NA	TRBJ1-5	CASSFGGGEPQHF	TGTGCCAGCAGCTTTGGGGGCGGAGAGCCCCAGCATTTT
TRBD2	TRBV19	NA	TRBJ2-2	CASSLTSGTTGELFF	TGTGCCAGTAGCTTGACTAGCGGGACTACCGGGGAGCTGTTTTTT
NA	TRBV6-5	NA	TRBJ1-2	CASSYSAEQARRSYTF	TGTGCCAGCAGTTACTCTGCGGAACAGGCCCGGCGGAGCTACACCTTC
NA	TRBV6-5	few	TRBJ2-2	CASSSPNTGELFF	TGTGCCAGCAGTTCTCCGAACACCGGGGAGCTGTTTTTT
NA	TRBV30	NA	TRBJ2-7	CAWTPGSYEQYF	TGTGCCTGGACACCAGGCTCCTACGAGCAGTACTTC
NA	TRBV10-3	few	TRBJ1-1	CAISFPPGTMNTEAFF	TGTGCCATCAGTTTCCCACCAGGGACTATGAACACTGAAGCTTTCTTT
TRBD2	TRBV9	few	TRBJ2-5	CASSVATSGGQETQYF	TGTGCCAGCAGCGTAGCTACTAGCGGGGGTCAAGAGACCCAGTACTTC
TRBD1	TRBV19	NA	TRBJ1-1	CASSRDRENTEAFF	TGTGCCAGTAGTCGGGACAGGGAGAACACTGAAGCTTTCTTT
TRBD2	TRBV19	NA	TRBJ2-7	CASSPRTSGGAYSYEQYF	TGTGCCAGTAGTCCCCGGACTAGCGGGGGGGCCTACTCCTACGAGCAGTACTTC
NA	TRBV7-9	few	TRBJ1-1	CASSFLQGGTEAFF	TGTGCCAGCAGCTTCCTCCAGGGAGGGACTGAAGCTTTCTTT
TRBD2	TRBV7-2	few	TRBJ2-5	CASSRRGLAGVRQETQYF	TGTGCCAGCAGCCGCCGGGGGCTAGCGGGGGTGCGCCAAGAGACCCAGTACTTC
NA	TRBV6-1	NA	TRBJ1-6	CASRAQGTSPLHF	TGTGCCAGCAGGGCGCAGGGCACCTCACCCCTCCACTTT
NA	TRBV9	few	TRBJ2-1	CASSVSGFEQFF	TGTGCCAGCAGCGTGTCGGGATTCGAGCAGTTCTTC
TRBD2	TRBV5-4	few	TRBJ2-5	CASSLATSGIETQYF	TGTGCCAGCAGCTTAGCGACTAGCGGAATTGAGACCCAGTACTTC
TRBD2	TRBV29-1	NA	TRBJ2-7	CSALLREAGEQYF	TGCAGCGCCCTTTTACGGGAGGCGGGGGAGCAGTACTTC
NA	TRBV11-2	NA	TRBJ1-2	CASSLDQLGRRGNYGYTF	TGTGCCAGCAGCTTAGATCAGCTGGGCCGACGGGGGAACTATGGCTACACCTTC
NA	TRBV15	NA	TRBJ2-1	CATSRDHGGPNEQFF	TGTGCCACCAGCAGAGATCATGGAGGGCCCAATGAGCAGTTCTTC
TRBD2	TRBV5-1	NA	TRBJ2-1	CASSILPGLAGVRYEQFF	TGCGCCAGCAGCATACTCCCGGGACTAGCGGGAGTAAGGTATGAGCAGTTCTTC
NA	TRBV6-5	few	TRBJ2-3	CASSYSLAHYTDTQYF	TGTGCCAGCAGTTACTCTCTAGCGCACTACACAGATACGCAGTATTTT
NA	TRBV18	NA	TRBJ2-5	CASSPGRTGNTETQYF	TGTGCCAGCTCCCCCGGACGAACAGGGAACACAGAGACCCAGTACTTC
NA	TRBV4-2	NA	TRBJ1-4	CASSQDLTLEKLFF	TGTGCCAGCAGCCAAGATCTGACACTGGAAAAACTGTTTTTT
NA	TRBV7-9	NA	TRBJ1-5	CASSSVVSNQPQHF	TGTGCCAGCAGCTCGGTGGTTAGCAATCAGCCCCAGCATTTT
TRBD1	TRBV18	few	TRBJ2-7	CASSPPGTGRTYF	TGTGCCAGCTCACCGCCCGGGACAGGCCGCACCTACTTC
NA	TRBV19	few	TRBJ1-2	CATTYRANYGYTF	TGTGCCACCACCTACAGGGCTAACTATGGCTACACCTTC
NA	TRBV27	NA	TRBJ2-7	CASRLTRTNSYEQYF	TGTGCCAGCAGGCTCACTAGGACGAACTCCTACGAGCAGTACTTC
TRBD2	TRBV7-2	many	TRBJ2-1	CASSLRGGLQEQFF	TGTGCCAGCAGCTTACGGGGGGGCCTCCAAGAGCAGTTCTTC
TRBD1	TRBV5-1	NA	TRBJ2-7	CASSVGQPTYEQYF	TGCGCCAGCAGCGTGGGACAGCCGACCTACGAGCAGTACTTC
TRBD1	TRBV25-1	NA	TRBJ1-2	CASSGQGAGGYTF	TGTGCCAGCAGTGGACAGGGGGCGGGCGGCTACACCTTC
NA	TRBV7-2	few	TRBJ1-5	CASSLGQGNQPQHF	TGTGCCAGCAGCTTAGGGCAGGGCAATCAGCCCCAGCATTTT
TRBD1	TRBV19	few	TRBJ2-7	CASRTRDSWEQYF	TGTGCCAGTAGAACCCGGGACAGCTGGGAGCAGTACTTC
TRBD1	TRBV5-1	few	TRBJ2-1	CASSSGTGPYNEQFF	TGCGCCAGCAGCTCGGGGACAGGACCTTACAATGAGCAGTTCTTC
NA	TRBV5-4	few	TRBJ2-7	CASSLGGGGTISEQYF	TGTGCCAGCAGCTTGGGAGGGGGCGGGACCATATCCGAGCAGTACTTC
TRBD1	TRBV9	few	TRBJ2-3	CASSIGTARSTDTQYF	TGTGCCAGCAGCATTGGGACAGCCAGGAGCACAGATACGCAGTATTTT